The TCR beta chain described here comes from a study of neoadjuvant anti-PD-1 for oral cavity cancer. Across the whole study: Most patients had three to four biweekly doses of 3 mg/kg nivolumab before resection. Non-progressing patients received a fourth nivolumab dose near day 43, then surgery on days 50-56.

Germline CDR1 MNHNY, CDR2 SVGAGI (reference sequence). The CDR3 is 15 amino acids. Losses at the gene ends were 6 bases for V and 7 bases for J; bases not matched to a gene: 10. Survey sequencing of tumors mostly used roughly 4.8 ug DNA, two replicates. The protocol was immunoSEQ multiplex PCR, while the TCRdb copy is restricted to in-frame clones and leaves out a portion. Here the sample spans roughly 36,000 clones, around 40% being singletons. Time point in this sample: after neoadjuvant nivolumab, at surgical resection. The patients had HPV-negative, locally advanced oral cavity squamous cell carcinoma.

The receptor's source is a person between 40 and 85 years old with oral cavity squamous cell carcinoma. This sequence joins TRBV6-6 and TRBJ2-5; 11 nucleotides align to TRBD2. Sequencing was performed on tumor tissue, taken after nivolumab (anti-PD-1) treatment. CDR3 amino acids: CASRQTSGNSGTQYF. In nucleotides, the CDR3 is TGTGCCAGCAGGCAGACTAGCGGGAATTCGGGGACCCAGTACTTC.